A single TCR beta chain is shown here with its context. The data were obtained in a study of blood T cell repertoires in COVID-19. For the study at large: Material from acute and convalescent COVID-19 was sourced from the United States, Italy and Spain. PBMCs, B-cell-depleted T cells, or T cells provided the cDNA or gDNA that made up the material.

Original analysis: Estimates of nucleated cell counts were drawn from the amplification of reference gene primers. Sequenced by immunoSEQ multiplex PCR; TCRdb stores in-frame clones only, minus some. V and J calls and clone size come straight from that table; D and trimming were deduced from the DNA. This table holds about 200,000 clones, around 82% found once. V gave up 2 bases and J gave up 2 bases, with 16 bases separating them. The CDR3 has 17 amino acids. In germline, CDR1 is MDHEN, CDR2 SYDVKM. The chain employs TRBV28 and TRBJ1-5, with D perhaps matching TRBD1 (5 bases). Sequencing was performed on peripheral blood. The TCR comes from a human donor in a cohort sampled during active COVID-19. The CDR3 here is CASSLRTWGVGNQPQHF. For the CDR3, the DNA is TGTGCCAGCAGTTTACGCACCTGGGGGGTAGGCAATCAGCCCCAGCATTTT.